The clone carrying this T cell receptor (beta chain) was picked up a small number of times. Its antigen is unidentified. The data were taken from a study of metastatic and nonmetastatic thyroid tumors. The wider study: Across blood and tumor or nodule tissue, repertoires from malignant and benign thyroid patients were compared with one another.

Before thyroid surgery, none of the patients had received any treatment. Study outcomes and limitations: Versus benign nodules, malignant thyroid tumors reportedly had significantly higher TCR beta diversity, in blood and tumor.

As originally analysed: It was from CDR3 differences across clinicopathological groups that a distant-metastasis classifier for papillary thyroid cancer was built. TCRdb redid the clone calls on the PCR reads using MiXCR. It is TCRdb's table, rather than the study itself, that gives the V and J calls and clone size. Of 5,500 to 7,500 clones in the sample, 30% to 35% are singletons; the top ten hold about a fifth. CDR3 length: 15 amino acids. From germline, CDR1 is SGHTS and CDR2 YDEGEE. V lost 0 bases to trimming and J lost 3 bases, with 13 bases between them. The sample comprised tumor tissue. This clonotype originated in a female donor with papillary thyroid cancer or a benign thyroid nodule (not recorded which). Some clones in this sample may be carry-over from other donors' samples. The chain uses TRBV5-8 and TRBJ2-7; tentative D call: TRBD1 (5 bases). The CDR3 bases are TGTGCCAGCAGCTTGGTCCAGGGTTATAACTACGAGCAGTACTTC. This encodes CASSLVQGYNYEQYF.